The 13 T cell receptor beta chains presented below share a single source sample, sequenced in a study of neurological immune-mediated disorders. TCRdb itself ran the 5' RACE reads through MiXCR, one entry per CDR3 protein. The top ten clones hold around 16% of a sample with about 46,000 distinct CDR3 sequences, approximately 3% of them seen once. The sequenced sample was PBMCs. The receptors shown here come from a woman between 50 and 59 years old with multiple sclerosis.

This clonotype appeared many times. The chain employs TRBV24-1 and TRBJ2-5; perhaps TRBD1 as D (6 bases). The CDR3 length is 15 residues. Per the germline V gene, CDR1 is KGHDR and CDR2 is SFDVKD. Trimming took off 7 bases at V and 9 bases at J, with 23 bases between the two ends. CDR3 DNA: TGTGCCACCAGCCCGGACAGCGCCTTTCAAGGGGCCCAGTACTTC. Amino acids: CATSPDSAFQGAQYF.

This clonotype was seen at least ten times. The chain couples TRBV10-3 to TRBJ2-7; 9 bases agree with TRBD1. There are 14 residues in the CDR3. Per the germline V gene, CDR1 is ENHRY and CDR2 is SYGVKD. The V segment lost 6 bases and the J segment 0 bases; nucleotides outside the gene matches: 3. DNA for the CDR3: TGTGCCATCAGGACAGGGGGGTACTCCTACGAGCAGTACTTC. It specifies CAIRTGGYSYEQYF.

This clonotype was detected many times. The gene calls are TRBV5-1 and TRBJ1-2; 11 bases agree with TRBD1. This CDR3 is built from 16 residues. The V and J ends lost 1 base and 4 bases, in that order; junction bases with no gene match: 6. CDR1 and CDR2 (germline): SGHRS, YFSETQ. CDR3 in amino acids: CASSLTDRGRGYGYTF. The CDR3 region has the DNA TGCGCCAGCAGCTTGACGGACAGGGGGCGCGGCTATGGCTACACCTTC.

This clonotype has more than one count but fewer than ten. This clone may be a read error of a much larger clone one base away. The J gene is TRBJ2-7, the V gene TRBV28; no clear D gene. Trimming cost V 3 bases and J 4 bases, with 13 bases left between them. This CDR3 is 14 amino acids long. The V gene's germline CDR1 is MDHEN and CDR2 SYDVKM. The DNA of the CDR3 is TGTGCCAGCAGTTTCTCCAACCCAGGATACGAGCAGTACTTC. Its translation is CASSFSNPGYEQYF.

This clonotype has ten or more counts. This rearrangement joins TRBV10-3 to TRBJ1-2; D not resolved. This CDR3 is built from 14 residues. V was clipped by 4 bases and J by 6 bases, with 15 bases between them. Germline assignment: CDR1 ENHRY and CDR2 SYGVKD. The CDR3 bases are TGTGCCATCAGTGCGATTAGGGCAGACAATGGCTACACCTTC. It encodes CAISAIRADNGYTF.

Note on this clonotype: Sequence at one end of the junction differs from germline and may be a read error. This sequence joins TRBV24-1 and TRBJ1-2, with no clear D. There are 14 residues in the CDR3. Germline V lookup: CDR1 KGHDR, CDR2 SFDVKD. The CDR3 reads CAASDSGANYGYTF. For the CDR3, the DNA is TGTGCCGCCAGTGATTCCGGGGCTAACTATGGCTACACCTTC.

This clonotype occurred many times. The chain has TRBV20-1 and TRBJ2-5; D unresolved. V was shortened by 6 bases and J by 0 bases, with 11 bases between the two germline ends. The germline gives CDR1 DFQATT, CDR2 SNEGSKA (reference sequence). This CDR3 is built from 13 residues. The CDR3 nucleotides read TGCAGTGCCACGGAACAGAACCAAGAGACCCAGTACTTC. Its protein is CSATEQNQETQYF.

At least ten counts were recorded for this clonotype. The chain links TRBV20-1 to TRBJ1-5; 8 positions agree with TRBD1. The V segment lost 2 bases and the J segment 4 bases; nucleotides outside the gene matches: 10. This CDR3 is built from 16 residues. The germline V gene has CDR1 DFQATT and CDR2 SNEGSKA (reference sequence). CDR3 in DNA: TGCAGTGCTAGAATTTTACAGGGGGACCCTAATCAGCCCCAGCATTTT. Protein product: CSARILQGDPNQPQHF.

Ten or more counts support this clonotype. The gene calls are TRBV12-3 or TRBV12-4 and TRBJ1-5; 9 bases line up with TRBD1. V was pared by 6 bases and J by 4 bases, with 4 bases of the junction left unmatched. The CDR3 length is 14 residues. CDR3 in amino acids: CASRIGQGNQPQHF. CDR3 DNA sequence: TGTGCCAGCAGAATTGGACAGGGGAATCAGCCCCAGCATTTT.

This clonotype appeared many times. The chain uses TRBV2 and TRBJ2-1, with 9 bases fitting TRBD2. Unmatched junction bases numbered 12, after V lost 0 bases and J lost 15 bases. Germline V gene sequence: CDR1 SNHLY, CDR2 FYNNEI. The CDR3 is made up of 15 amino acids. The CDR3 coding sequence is TGTGCCAGCAGTGAAGCGTTCCTAGCGGGATCCCGGCCGTTCTTC. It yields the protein CASSEAFLAGSRPFF. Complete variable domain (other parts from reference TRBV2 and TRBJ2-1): EPEVTQTPSHQVTQMGQEVILRCVPISNHLYFYWYRQILGQKVEFLVSFYNNEISEKSEIFDDQFSVERPDGSNFTLKIRSTKLEDSAMYFCASSEAFLAGSRPFFGPGTRLTVL.

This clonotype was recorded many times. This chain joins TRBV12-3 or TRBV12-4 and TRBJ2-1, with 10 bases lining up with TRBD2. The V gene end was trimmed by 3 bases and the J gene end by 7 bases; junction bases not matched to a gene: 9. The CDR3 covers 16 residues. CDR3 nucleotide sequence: TGTGCCAGCAGTTTCCCAAGCGGGAGGGCCAAAAATGAGCAGTTCTTC. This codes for CASSFPSGRAKNEQFF.

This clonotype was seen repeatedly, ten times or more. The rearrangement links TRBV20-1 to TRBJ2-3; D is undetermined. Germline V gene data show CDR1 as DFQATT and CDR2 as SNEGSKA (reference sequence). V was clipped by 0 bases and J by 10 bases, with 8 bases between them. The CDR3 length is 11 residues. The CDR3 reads CSARDPDSQYF. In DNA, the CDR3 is TGCAGTGCTAGAGACCCCGATTCGCAGTATTTT.

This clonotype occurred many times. Written as DNA, the CDR3 is TGTGCCAGCAGCAGAACCGGGACTAGCGTTCCCTACAATGAGCAGTTCTTC. It encodes CASSRTGTSVPYNEQFF. J is TRBJ2-1 and V is TRBV7-2; 10 bases agree with TRBD2. The CDR3 covers 17 residues. Germline V CDR1 and CDR2: SGHTA, FQGNSA. V shed 5 bases and J 2 bases; nucleotides not matched to a gene: 9.